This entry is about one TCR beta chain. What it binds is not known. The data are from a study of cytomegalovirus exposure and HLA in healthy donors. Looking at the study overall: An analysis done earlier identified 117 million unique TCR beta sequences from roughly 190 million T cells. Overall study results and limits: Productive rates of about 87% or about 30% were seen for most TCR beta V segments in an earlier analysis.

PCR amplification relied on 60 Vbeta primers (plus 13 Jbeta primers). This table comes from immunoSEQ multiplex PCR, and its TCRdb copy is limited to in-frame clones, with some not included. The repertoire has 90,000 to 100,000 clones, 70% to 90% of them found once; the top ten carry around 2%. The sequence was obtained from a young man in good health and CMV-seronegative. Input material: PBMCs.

The CDR3 DNA follows: TGTGCCAGCGGGCTGGACTCAACTGTGGATACGCAGTATTTT. It specifies CASGLDSTVDTQYF. The chain joins TRBV2 to TRBJ2-3; D perhaps matches TRBD2 (5 bases). This CDR3 spans 14 amino acids. Deletions cut 8 bases from V and 6 bases from J, with 18 bases between. The germline V gene encodes CDR1 SNHLY and CDR2 FYNNEI.